What follows are 21 T cell receptor beta chains derived from one specimen sequenced in a study of blood T cells in healthy people across ages (dated by TCRdb to between 2014 and 2017). Library preparation was by 5' RACE. Sequencer: Illumina HiSeq 2500. A second PCR of about 6 to 11 cycles was run with a J-beta primer mix and a sample-barcoded 5' primer. The public reads were reprocessed in TCRdb via fastp at Q25 and MiXCR, keeping in-frame beta chains. Rows are unified per CDR3 protein, each entry keeping the most common DNA and genes. This sample holds approximately 780,000 distinct CDR3 sequences; more than 25% were observed only once. The ten largest clones capture over 2.5% of the sample. The data also belong to a second study, concerning T cells of mothers and their children.

Sequenced material: blood. The receptor source for this set is a boy between 10 and 17 years old in good health.

This clonotype was observed a few times. The chain uses TRBV14 and TRBJ2-7; TRBD1 is a possible D gene (5 bases). This CDR3 has 15 residues. Trimming took 4 bases from V and 3 from J, leaving 16 bases between them. CDR1 and CDR2 (germline): SGHDN, FVKESK. The CDR3 nucleotides are TGTGCCAGCAGCCGCACCGTCGGGCAGGGCTACGAGCAGTACTTC. Translated, it gives CASSRTVGQGYEQYF.

The chain uses TRBV20-1 and TRBJ2-7; 9 bases map to TRBD1. J lost 0 bases, V lost 6 bases, and 9 bases had no gene match. From germline, CDR1 is DFQATT and CDR2 SNEGSKA (reference sequence). The CDR3 covers 15 residues. CDR3 sequence reads: CSARTGAMTSYEQYF. CDR3 sequence (DNA): TGCAGTGCGAGGACAGGGGCGATGACCTCCTACGAGCAGTACTTC.

The chain carries TRBV7-9 and TRBJ1-2; 8 bases map to TRBD1. Trimming cost V 5 bases and J 8 bases; bases outside gene matches: 7. The CDR3 consists of 13 residues. The V gene's germline CDR1 is SEHNR and CDR2 FQNEAQ (reference sequence). CDR3 sequence (DNA): TGTGCCAGCAGCAAACAGGGGGTCGGAGGCTACACCTTC. It is translated as CASSKQGVGGYTF.

V is TRBV5-6 and J is TRBJ1-4, with no clear D. The CDR3 consists of 12 residues. Trimming left V 0 bases short and J 13 bases short, with 10 bases between. The V gene's germline CDR1 is SGHDT and CDR2 YYEEEE. The CDR3 is CASSLAGIGLFF. CDR3 DNA sequence: TGTGCCAGCAGCTTGGCGGGGATCGGACTGTTTTTT.

This clonotype was detected ten times or more. CDR3 sequence reads: CASSFGTGDEKLFF. Here the CDR3 DNA reads TGTGCCAGCAGCTTCGGGACAGGGGATGAAAAACTGTTTTTT. This chain uses TRBV12-3 or TRBV12-4 with TRBJ1-4, with 10 bases matching TRBD1. J lost 6 bases, V lost 6 bases, and 4 bases had no gene match. This CDR3 region has 14 residues.

The chain couples TRBV5-1 to TRBJ1-4; no reliable D call. Germline CDR1 is SGHRS and CDR2 is YFSETQ. Trimming stripped 3 bases from V and 7 bases from J, with 16 bases between. This CDR3 is 15 amino acids long. CDR3 coding DNA: TGCGCCAGCAGCTCGCAAGGCACCGAGGGTGAAAAACTGTTTTTT. It specifies CASSSQGTEGEKLFF.

This sequence joins TRBV27 and TRBJ1-4; 9 nucleotides line up with TRBD1. The J segment lost 3 bases and the V segment lost 4 bases, leaving 9 bases of the junction unmatched. Germline assignment: CDR1 MNHEY and CDR2 SMNVEV (reference sequence). The CDR3 runs 17 residues. The CDR3 sequence: CASSSPTRDRANEKLFF. The CDR3 nucleotides read TGTGCCAGCAGTTCACCAACACGGGACAGGGCTAATGAAAAACTGTTTTTT.

Note on this clonotype: It may be a read error: a sequence one base away is much more abundant. The final CDR3 position lacks the conserved phenylalanine or tryptophan, pointing to a likely read error. The rearrangement uses TRBV25-1 and TRBJ2-7, with no clear D. This CDR3 has 12 residues. Trimming took off 6 bases at V and 7 bases at J, with 13 bases between the two ends. CDR1 MGHDK and CDR2 SYGVNS come from the germline V gene. The CDR3 bases are TGTGCCAGCAGCGGACGGGTACGGGAGCAGTACCTC. It codes for CASSGRVREQYL.

The chain recombines TRBV29-1 with TRBJ2-5; TRBD2 might be the D (5 bases). This CDR3 has 14 amino acids. The V end was cut by 6 bases, the J end by 5 bases, with 19 bases between. CDR1 and CDR2 (germline): SQVTM, ANQGSEA. The CDR3 nucleotides are TGCAGCGTCGCATCGGGAACGGCTCAGGAGACCCAGTACTTC. Translating it yields CSVASGTAQETQYF.

This rearrangement joins TRBV5-6 to TRBJ2-5; tentative D call: TRBD1 (6 bases). The J call could be wrong; TRBJ2-1 is a better fit for the DNA end. Germline values: CDR1 SGHDT, CDR2 YYEEEE. The CDR3 extends over 14 amino acids. The CDR3 DNA reads TGTGCCAGCAGCAGGGCAGGGGTGGGGAATGAGCAGTTCTTC. Its translation is CASSRAGVGNEQFF.

The CDR3 loop is CASRVSPDFSHEQFF. DNA of the CDR3: TGCGCCAGCAGAGTCTCCCCGGACTTTTCCCATGAGCAGTTCTTC. The rearrangement links TRBV5-1 to TRBJ2-1; D possibly corresponds to TRBD2 (5 bases). The CDR3 runs 15 residues. Trimming removed 5 bases from V and 8 bases from J, with 20 bases in between. Germline CDR1 reads SGHRS; CDR2 reads YFSETQ.

With respect to this clonotype: One end of the junction fails to match germline, which may point to a read error. This chain links TRBV7-9 with TRBJ2-5; TRBD2 aligns across 9 bases. The tail of the sequence fits TRBJ2-7 better, so the J call may be wrong. Germline CDR1 and CDR2: SEHNR and FQNEAQ (reference sequence). The CDR3 consists of 15 residues. CDR3 amino acids: CASSLAGELPYEQYF. The CDR3 bases are TGCGCCAGCAGCTTAGCGGGGGAGCTGCCTTACGAGCAGTACTTC.

The chain employs TRBV11-3 and TRBJ1-4; 9 bases agree with TRBD1. CDR3 length: 15 residues. The junction had 9 bases not matched to a gene; V was cut back by 5 bases and J by 8 bases. Germline V gene data show CDR1 as SGHNT and CDR2 as YENEEA. The CDR3, as DNA: TGTGCCAGCAGCGGCAGACAGGGGGTGGAAGAAAAACTGTTTTTT. It is translated as CASSGRQGVEEKLFF.

This clonotype has a count of ten or more. The chain links TRBV7-9 to TRBJ2-5; D might be TRBD2 (6 bases). Germline-derived CDR1 and CDR2 are SEHNR and FQNEAQ (reference sequence). The CDR3 spans 16 residues. Deletions cut 7 bases from V and 0 bases from J, with 18 bases between. CDR3 in amino acids: CASTGGELVDQETQYF. The CDR3 DNA reads TGTGCCAGCACCGGGGGTGAATTAGTGGACCAAGAGACCCAGTACTTC.

This clonotype has more than one count but fewer than ten. In nucleotides, the CDR3 is TGCAGTGCGCGTATAGCGCGGGTCGGAGGGAGTGAGCAGTTCTTC. Translated, it gives CSARIARVGGSEQFF. The J gene is TRBJ2-1, the V gene TRBV20-1; tentative D call: TRBD2 (6 bases). Germline CDR1 reads DFQATT; CDR2 reads SNEGSKA (reference sequence). The CDR3 runs to 15 residues. V shed 6 bases and J shed 9 bases, with 24 bases lying between them.

This chain connects TRBV10-3 to TRBJ2-5; weak D call: TRBD2 (7 bases). The V end was cut by 6 bases, the J end by 4 bases, with 15 bases between. The CDR3 covers 14 residues. CDR1 and CDR2 from the germline V gene are ENHRY and SYGVKD. The CDR3 DNA reads TGTGCCATCAGCAACAGGGAGGGGATAGAGACCCAGTACTTC. It translates to CAISNREGIETQYF.

This clonotype was observed a few times. The chain carries TRBV4-1 and TRBJ2-6; 8 bases fit TRBD1. The J segment lost 0 bases and the V segment lost 1 base, leaving 2 bases of the junction unmatched. This CDR3 region has 17 residues. The germline gives CDR1 MGHRA, CDR2 YSYEKL. CDR3 in amino acids: CASSQVRGRSGANVLTF. CDR3 DNA sequence: TGCGCCAGCAGCCAAGTCAGGGGGCGCTCTGGGGCCAACGTCCTGACTTTC.

The V call is TRBV7-9, the J call TRBJ1-1, with a tentative D call TRBD1 (5 bases). V gave up 1 base and J gave up 7 bases, with 16 bases separating them. Germline CDR1 and CDR2: SEHNR and FQNEAQ (reference sequence). The CDR3 spans 15 residues. For the CDR3, the DNA is TGTGCCAGCAGCTTAGGTGGGGCAGGGTGGATTGAAGCTTTCTTT. It is translated as CASSLGGAGWIEAFF.

This clonotype was picked up a small number of times. The J gene is TRBJ1-5, the V gene TRBV28; D gene ambiguous. This CDR3 contains 14 residues. V was cut by 5 bases and J by 4 bases, with 12 bases left in between. Germline CDR1 is MDHEN and CDR2 is SYDVKM. The CDR3 coding sequence is TGTGCCAGCAGTCTTCCCCTGTGGAATCAGCCCCAGCATTTT. Translated: CASSLPLWNQPQHF. The complete variable domain, with remaining parts taken from reference TRBV28 and TRBJ1-5, reads DVKVTQSSRYLVKRTGEKVFLECVQDMDHENMFWYRQDPGLGLRLIYFSYDVKMKEKGDIPEGYSVSREKKERFSLILESASTNQTSMYLCASSLPLWNQPQHFGDGTRLSIL.

V usage is TRBV28 and J usage is TRBJ2-5, with D perhaps TRBD2 (6 bases). The CDR3 consists of 15 residues. Germline V gene data show CDR1 as MDHEN and CDR2 as SYDVKM. Deletions cut 5 bases from V and 2 bases from J, with 15 bases between. The CDR3 sequence: CASSKRTGVQETQYF. The DNA for the CDR3 is TGTGCCAGCAGTAAAAGGACGGGGGTGCAAGAGACCCAGTACTTC.

The chain employs TRBV20-1 and TRBJ2-5, with 8 bases identical to TRBD2. This CDR3 contains 13 residues. Germline V gene sequence: CDR1 DFQATT, CDR2 SNEGSKA (reference sequence). Trimming cost V 3 bases and J 5 bases; bases outside gene matches: 5. This chain's CDR3 is CSASIAGKETQYF. Here the CDR3 DNA reads TGCAGTGCTAGCATAGCGGGGAAGGAGACCCAGTACTTC.